This T cell receptor (beta chain) is drawn from a study of T-cell memory formation after mild COVID-19. The overall study: Clusters were largely donor specific.

Study-wide findings and caveats: Still unconfirmed is whether the second-wave clones peaking on day 37 recognized SARS-CoV-2.

Barcoded TCR alpha and TCR beta cDNA libraries with UMIs came from 5'RACE using constant-segment primers. TCRdb re-derived calls from the 5' RACE reads in MiXCR, one entry per CDR3 protein. The repertoire holds 350,000 to 450,000 distinct CDR3 sequences, with about an eighth as singletons. Trimming removed 1 base from V and 8 bases from J; junction bases left unmatched: 4. Germline CDR1 is MGHRA and CDR2 is YSYEKL. The CDR3 is 14 amino acids. This clonotype appeared a few times. Its antigen remains unknown. This TCR derives from a man younger than 30 who had mild COVID-19 (a few samples of this study predate the infection). Cell type and time point are not known. Input material: PBMCs or a T cell subset sorted from them (not recorded which). The chain is built from TRBV4-1 and TRBJ1-2; TRBD1 agrees at 10 bases. The CDR3: CASSQGQGARGYTF. The CDR3 nucleotides are TGCGCCAGCAGCCAAGGACAGGGGGCGCGAGGCTACACCTTC.